Included here is one TCR beta chain sequence, with context. This entry belongs to a study of T cell clones after liver transplantation. Produced via immunoSEQ multiplex PCR; TCRdb's table is partial and in-frame only. The sample carries about 120,000 clones, 90% recorded once. Specimen: CD4+ T cells from blood, collected 12 months after liver transplant. This TCR came from a human patient who received a liver transplant. These T cells may partly come from the graft donor.

The CDR3 loop reads CASSSDRTKNIQYF. The CDR3 coding sequence is TGTGCCAGTAGTAGCGACCGAACAAAAAACATTCAGTACTTC. This chain joins TRBV19 and TRBJ2-4, with D unresolved. Trimming took off 4 bases at V and 4 bases at J, with 11 bases between the two ends. The CDR3 is 14 residues long. Germline V lookup: CDR1 LNHDA, CDR2 SQIVND (reference sequence).